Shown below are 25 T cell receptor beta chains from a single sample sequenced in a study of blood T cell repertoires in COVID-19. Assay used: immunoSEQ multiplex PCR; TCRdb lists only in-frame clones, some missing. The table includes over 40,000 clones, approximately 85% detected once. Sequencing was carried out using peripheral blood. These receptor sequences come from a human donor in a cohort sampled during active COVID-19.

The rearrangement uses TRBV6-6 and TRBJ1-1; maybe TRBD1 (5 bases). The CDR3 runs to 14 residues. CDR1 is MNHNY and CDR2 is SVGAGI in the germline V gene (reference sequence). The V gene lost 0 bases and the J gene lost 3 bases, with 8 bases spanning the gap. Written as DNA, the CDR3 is TGTGCCAGCAGTTACTCGTCCAGGGACACTGAAGCTTTCTTT. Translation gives CASSYSSRDTEAFF.

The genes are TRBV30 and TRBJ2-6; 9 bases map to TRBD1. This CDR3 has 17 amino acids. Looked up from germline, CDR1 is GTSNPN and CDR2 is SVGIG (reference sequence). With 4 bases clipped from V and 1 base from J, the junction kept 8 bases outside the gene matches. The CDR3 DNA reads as TGTGCCTGGAATCGGGACAGGGCAAGATCTGGGGCCAACGTCCTGACTTTC. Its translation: CAWNRDRARSGANVLTF. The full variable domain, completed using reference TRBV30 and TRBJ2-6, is SQTIHQWPATLVQPVGSPLSLECTVEGTSNPNLYWYRQAAGRGLQLLFYSVGIGQISSEVPQNLSASRPQDRQFILSSKKLLLSDSGFYLCAWNRDRARSGANVLTFGAGSRLTVL.

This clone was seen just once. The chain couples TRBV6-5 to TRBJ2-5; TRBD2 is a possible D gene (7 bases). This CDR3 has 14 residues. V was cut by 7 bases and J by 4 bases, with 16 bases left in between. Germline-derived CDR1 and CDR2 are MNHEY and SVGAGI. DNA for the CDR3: TGTGCCAGCAAGGGAGGGGCACAGGGAGAGACCCAGTACTTC. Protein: CASKGGAQGETQYF.

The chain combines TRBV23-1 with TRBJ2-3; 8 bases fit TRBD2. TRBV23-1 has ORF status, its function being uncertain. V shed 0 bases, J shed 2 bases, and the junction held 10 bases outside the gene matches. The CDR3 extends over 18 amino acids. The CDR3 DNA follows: TGCGCCAGCAGTCAATCGGTCGGGAGGGGGAGTTTCACAGATACGCAGTATTTT. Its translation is CASSQSVGRGSFTDTQYF.

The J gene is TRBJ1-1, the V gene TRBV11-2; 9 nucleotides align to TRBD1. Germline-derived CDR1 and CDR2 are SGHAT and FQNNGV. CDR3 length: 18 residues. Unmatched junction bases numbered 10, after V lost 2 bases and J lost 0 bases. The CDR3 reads CASSLFFRTGALNTEAFF. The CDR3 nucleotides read TGTGCCAGCAGCTTATTCTTTCGGACAGGGGCGTTGAACACTGAAGCTTTCTTT.

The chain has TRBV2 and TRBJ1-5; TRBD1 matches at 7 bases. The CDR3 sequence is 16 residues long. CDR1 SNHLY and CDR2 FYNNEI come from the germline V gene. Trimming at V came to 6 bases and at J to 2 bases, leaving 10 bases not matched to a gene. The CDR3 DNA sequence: TGTGCCAGCAGGCTCCAGGGGGTAGGTGGCAATCAGCCCCAGCATTTT. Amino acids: CASRLQGVGGNQPQHF.

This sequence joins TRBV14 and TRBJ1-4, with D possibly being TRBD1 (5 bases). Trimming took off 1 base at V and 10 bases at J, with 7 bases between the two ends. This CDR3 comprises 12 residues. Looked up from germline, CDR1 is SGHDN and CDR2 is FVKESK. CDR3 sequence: CASSQAGGKLFF. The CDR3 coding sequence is TGTGCCAGCAGCCAAGCCGGGGGAAAACTGTTTTTT.

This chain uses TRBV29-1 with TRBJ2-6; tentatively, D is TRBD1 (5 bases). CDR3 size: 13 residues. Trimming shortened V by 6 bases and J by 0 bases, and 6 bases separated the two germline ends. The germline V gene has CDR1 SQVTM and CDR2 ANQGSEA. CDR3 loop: CSVQGSGANVLTF. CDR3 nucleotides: TGCAGCGTCCAGGGCTCTGGGGCCAACGTCCTGACTTTC.

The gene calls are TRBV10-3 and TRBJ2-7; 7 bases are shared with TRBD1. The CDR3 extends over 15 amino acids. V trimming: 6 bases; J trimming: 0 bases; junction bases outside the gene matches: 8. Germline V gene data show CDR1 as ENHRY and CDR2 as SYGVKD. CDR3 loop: CAISPDRASSYEQYF. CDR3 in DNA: TGTGCCATCAGCCCCGACAGGGCGAGCTCCTACGAGCAGTACTTC.

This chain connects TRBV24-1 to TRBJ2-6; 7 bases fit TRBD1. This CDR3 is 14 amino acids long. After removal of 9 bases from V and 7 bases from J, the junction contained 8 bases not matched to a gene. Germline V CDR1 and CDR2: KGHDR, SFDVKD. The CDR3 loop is CATSTGQAANVLTF. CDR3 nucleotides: TGTGCCACCTCAACCGGACAGGCCGCCAACGTCCTGACTTTC.

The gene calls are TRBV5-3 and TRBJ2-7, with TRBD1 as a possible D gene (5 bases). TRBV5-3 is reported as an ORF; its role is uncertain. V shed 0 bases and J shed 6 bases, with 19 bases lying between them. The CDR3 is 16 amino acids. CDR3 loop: CARSLVRQGLHGEQYF. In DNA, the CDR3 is TGTGCCAGAAGCTTGGTAAGGCAGGGTCTCCATGGCGAGCAGTACTTC.

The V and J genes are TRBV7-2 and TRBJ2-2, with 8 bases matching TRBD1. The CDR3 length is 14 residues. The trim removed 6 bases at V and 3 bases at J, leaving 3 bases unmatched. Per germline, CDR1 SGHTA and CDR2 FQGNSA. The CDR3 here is CASREDRDTGELFF. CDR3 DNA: TGTGCCAGCAGAGAGGACAGGGACACCGGGGAGCTGTTTTTT. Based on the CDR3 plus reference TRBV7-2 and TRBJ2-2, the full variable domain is GAGVSQSPSNKVTEKGKDVELRCDPISGHTALYWYRQSLGQGLEFLIYFQGNSAPDKSGLPSDRFSAERTGGSVSTLTIQRTQQEDSAVYLCASREDRDTGELFFGEGSRLTVL.

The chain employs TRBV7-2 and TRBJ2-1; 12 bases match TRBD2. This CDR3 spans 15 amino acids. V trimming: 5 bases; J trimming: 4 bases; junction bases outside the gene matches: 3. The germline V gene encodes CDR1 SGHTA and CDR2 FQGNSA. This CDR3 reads CASSTGTSGYNEQFF. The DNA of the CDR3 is TGTGCCAGCAGCACCGGGACTAGCGGGTACAATGAGCAGTTCTTC.

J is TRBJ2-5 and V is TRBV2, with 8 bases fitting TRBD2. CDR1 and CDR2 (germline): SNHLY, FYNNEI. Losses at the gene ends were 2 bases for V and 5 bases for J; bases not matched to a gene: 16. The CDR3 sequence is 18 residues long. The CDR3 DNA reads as TGTGCCAGCAGTGAATTGGGGACTGGCGGGGGGTTCGGTGAGACCCAGTACTTC. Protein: CASSELGTGGGFGETQYF.

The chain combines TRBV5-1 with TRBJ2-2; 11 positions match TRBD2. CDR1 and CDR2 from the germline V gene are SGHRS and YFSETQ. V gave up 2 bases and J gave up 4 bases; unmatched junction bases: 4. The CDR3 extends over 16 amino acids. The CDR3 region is CASSFVAGGGTGELFF. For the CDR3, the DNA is TGCGCCAGCAGCTTCGTAGCGGGAGGGGGCACCGGGGAGCTGTTTTTT.

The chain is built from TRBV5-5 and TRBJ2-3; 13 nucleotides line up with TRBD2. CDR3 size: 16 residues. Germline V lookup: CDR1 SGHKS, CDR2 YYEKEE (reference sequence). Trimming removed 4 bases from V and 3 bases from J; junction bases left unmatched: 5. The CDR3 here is CASSGTSGERTDTQYF. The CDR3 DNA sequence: TGTGCCAGCAGCGGGACTAGCGGGGAACGAACAGATACGCAGTATTTT.

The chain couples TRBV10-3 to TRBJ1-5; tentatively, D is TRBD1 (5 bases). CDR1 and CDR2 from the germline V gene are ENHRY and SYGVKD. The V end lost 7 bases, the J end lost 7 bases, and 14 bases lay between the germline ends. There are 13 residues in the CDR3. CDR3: CAINGRVGQPQHF. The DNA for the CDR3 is TGTGCCATCAATGGCAGGGTGGGACAGCCCCAGCATTTT.

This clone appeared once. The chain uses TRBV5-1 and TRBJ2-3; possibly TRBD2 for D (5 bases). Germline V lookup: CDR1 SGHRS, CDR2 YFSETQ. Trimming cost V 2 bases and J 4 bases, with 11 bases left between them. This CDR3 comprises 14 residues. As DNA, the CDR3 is TGCGCCAGCAGCTTCGGCCGGGAAGCAGATACGCAGTATTTT. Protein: CASSFGREADTQYF. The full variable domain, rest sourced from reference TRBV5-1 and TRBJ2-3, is KAGVTQTPRYLIKTRGQQVTLSCSPISGHRSVSWYQQTPGQGLQFLFEYFSETQRNKGNFPGRFSGRQFSNSRSEMNVSTLELGDSALYLCASSFGREADTQYFGPGTRLTVL.

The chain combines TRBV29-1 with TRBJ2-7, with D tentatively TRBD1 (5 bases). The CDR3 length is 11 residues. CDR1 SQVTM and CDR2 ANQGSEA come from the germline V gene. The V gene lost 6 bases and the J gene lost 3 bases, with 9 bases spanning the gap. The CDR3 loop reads CSVADSYEQYF. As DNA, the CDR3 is TGCAGCGTCGCAGACAGCTACGAGCAGTACTTC.

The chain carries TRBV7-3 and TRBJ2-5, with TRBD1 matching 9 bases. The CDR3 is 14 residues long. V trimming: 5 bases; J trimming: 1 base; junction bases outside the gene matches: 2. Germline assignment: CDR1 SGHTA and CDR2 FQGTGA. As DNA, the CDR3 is TGTGCCAGCAGCCAGACAGGGGGCCAAGAGACCCAGTACTTC. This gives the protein CASSQTGGQETQYF.

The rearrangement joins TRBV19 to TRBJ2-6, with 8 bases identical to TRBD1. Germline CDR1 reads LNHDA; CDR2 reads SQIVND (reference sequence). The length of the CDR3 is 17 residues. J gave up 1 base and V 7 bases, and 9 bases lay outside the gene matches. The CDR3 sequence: CASNPDRVGSGANVLTF. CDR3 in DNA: TGTGCCAGTAACCCGGACAGGGTAGGGTCTGGGGCCAACGTCCTGACTTTC.

This CDR3 reads CASSQSGLTTNEKLFF. Here the CDR3 DNA reads TGCGCCAGCAGCCAATCTGGCCTCACAACTAATGAAAAACTGTTTTTT. The chain uses TRBV4-1 and TRBJ1-4; no definite D call. The CDR3 contains 16 residues. In germline, CDR1 is MGHRA, CDR2 YSYEKL. V gave up 2 bases and J gave up 0 bases, with 10 bases separating them.

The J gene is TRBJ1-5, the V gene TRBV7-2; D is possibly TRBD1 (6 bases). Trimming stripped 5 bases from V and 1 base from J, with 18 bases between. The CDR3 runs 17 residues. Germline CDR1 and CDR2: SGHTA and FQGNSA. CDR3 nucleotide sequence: TGTGCCAGCAGCAGACGGACAGCTGACGGGAGCAATCAGCCCCAGCATTTT. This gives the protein CASSRRTADGSNQPQHF.

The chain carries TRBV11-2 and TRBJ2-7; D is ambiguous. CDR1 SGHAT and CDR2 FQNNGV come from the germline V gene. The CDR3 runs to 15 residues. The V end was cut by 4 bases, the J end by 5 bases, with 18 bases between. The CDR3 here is CASSSLRGETHEQYF. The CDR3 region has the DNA TGTGCCAGCAGCTCCTTAAGAGGTGAGACCCACGAGCAGTACTTC.

The CDR3 DNA reads as TGTGCCACCGGCGGACAGGGGGCGAACTACGAGCAGTACTTC. Its protein is CATGGQGANYEQYF. The rearrangement joins TRBV24-1 to TRBJ2-7, with 11 bases aligning to TRBD1. The trim removed 9 bases at V and 3 bases at J, leaving 6 bases unmatched. In germline, CDR1 is KGHDR, CDR2 SFDVKD. The CDR3 is 14 amino acids.